This T cell receptor (beta chain) was sequenced for a study of cytomegalovirus exposure and HLA in healthy donors. Across the study: Samples from HLA-typed donors yielded 65 million to 85 million unique TCRs in an early data release. Points from the study as a whole: Excluded: some indistinguishable V segments such as TRBV6-2 and TRBV6-3. Most CMV-associated TCR beta chains appeared HLA-restricted in a later analysis.

With respect to this clone: Its antigen is currently unknown.

The study ran its PCR with 60 Vbeta and 13 Jbeta primers. Clones were read by immunoSEQ multiplex PCR, and TCRdb kept only the in-frame ones, dropping some. The profile covers fewer than 250,000 clones, with around nine tenths appearing a single time and roughly 1.7% taken by the ten largest. V was pared by 3 bases and J by 1 base, with 5 bases of the junction left unmatched. Germline assignment: CDR1 SGHRS and CDR2 YFSETQ. The CDR3 runs to 16 residues. These donors counted as nominally healthy when sampled, but unrecorded immune exposures were likely. The clonotype originates from a woman under 30 in good health and CMV-seronegative. Material for sequencing was PBMCs. The chain has TRBV5-1 and TRBJ2-2; 8 bases are shared with TRBD2. The CDR3 DNA is TGCGCCAGCAGCTCCGATAGCGGGGTGAACACCGGGGAGCTGTTTTTT. The encoded protein is CASSSDSGVNTGELFF.